The rows below give T cell receptor beta chains drawn from one sample of a study of identical twins. One entry per CDR3 protein, called by TCRdb with MiXCR from the 5' RACE reads. Altogether under 250,000 distinct CDR3 sequences are present, under 10% being singletons, with the ten largest covering less than 2%. This same sample was also part of a study on yellow fever vaccine responses in identical twins.

What was sequenced was memory (CD45RO+) T cells sorted from blood. Receptors originate from a woman aged 18-35 years in good health. Both conserved end residues are part of each CDR3. The D gene is left open where the match is weak. Clone size is stated in some rows and not others, as once, few, many or a class when expanded.

abundance	v_gene	d_gene	j_gene	CDR3aa	CDR3nt
-	TRBV14	TRBD2	TRBJ2-4	CASSQVSSGPLAKNIQYF	TGTGCCAGCAGCCAAGTTTCTAGCGGTCCATTAGCCAAAAACATTCAGTACTTC
many	TRBV20-1	-	TRBJ2-2	CSARSPGTSNTGELFF	TGCAGTGCTAGGAGTCCCGGGACTTCGAACACCGGGGAGCTGTTTTTT
-	TRBV6-2/TRBV6-3	TRBD2	TRBJ2-1	CASSTGTSGINEQFF	TGTGCCAGCAGCACCGGGACTAGCGGGATCAATGAGCAGTTCTTC
many	TRBV5-1	-	TRBJ2-7	CASSLRGDSYEQYF	TGCGCCAGCAGCTTGAGGGGCGACTCCTACGAGCAGTACTTC
few	TRBV12-3/TRBV12-4	-	TRBJ1-6	CASSSPEPYNSPLHF	TGTGCCAGCAGTTCCCCGGAACCCTATAATTCACCCCTCCACTTT
few	TRBV7-3	-	TRBJ1-4	CASSLEPGINEKLFF	TGTGCCAGCAGCTTAGAGCCAGGGATTAATGAAAAACTGTTTTTT
many	TRBV7-2	TRBD1	TRBJ2-2	CASSRDRTDTGELFF	TGTGCCAGCAGCCGGGACAGGACTGACACCGGGGAGCTGTTTTTT
-	TRBV6-2/TRBV6-3	-	TRBJ2-7	CASSQADEQYF	TGTGCCAGCAGCCAGGCAGACGAGCAGTACTTC
-	TRBV28	-	TRBJ2-5	CASSLYLVGQGGETQYF	TGTGCCAGCAGTTTGTATCTGGTCGGACAGGGAGGGGAGACCCAGTACTTC
many	TRBV5-1	-	TRBJ2-5	CASSFWVGQDETQYF	TGCGCCAGCAGCTTTTGGGTTGGGCAGGATGAGACCCAGTACTTC
many	TRBV4-3	TRBD1	TRBJ2-5	CASSQERTGAETQYF	TGCGCCAGCAGCCAAGAGCGGACAGGGGCAGAGACCCAGTACTTC
few	TRBV28	-	TRBJ1-1	CASNRQMNTEAFF	TGTGCCAGCAACAGACAGATGAACACTGAAGCTTTCTTT
many	TRBV6-4	-	TRBJ1-6	CASSDREGSPLHF	TGTGCCAGCAGTGACAGGGAGGGATCACCCCTCCACTTT
many	TRBV28	-	TRBJ2-5	CASSPLGGVETQYF	TGTGCCAGCAGCCCATTAGGAGGGGTAGAGACCCAGTACTTC
-	TRBV12-3/TRBV12-4	-	TRBJ1-2	CASSPDYGYTF	TGTGCCAGCAGCCCAGATTATGGCTACACCTTC
many	TRBV20-1	TRBD2	TRBJ2-1	CSARGSTSGRVYEQFF	TGCAGTGCTAGAGGGTCGACTAGCGGGAGGGTCTATGAGCAGTTCTTC
few	TRBV5-1	TRBD2	TRBJ2-1	CASSLEPRGSGRYNEQFF	TGCGCCAGCAGCTTGGAACCTCGAGGTAGCGGGAGATACAATGAGCAGTTCTTC
-	TRBV5-6	-	TRBJ2-2	CASSGRVTTGELFF	TGTGCCAGCAGCGGCAGGGTGACGACCGGGGAGCTGTTTTTT
-	TRBV10-3	-	TRBJ1-1	CAISDPSRENTEAFF	TGTGCCATCAGTGACCCGAGCCGGGAAAACACTGAAGCTTTCTTT
many	TRBV12-3/TRBV12-4	-	TRBJ1-5	CASSRRGSQPQHF	TGTGCCAGCAGCAGGAGAGGGAGTCAGCCCCAGCATTTT
-	TRBV12-3/TRBV12-4	-	TRBJ1-1	CAIRGRDDTEAFF	TGTGCCATAAGGGGGAGGGACGACACTGAAGCTTTCTTT
many	TRBV7-2	TRBD1	TRBJ2-1	CASSLAATGSSYNEQFF	TGTGCCAGCAGCTTAGCGGCGACAGGGAGCTCCTACAATGAGCAGTTCTTC
many	TRBV5-1	-	TRBJ2-3	CASSLEAGRTDTQYF	TGCGCCAGCAGCTTGGAGGCAGGGCGGACAGATACGCAGTATTTT